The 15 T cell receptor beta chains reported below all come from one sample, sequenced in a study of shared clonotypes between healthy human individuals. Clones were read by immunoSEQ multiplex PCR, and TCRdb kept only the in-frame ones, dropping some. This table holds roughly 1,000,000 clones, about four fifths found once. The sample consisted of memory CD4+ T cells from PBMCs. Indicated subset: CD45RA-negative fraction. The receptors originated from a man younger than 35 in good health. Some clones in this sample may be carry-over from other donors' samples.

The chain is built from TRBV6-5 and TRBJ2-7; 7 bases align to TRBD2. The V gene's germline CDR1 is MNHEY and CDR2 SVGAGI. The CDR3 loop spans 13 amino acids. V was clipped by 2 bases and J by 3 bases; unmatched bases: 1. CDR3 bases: TGTGCCAGCAGTTACCGGGAGGACTACGAGCAGTACTTC. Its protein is CASSYREDYEQYF.

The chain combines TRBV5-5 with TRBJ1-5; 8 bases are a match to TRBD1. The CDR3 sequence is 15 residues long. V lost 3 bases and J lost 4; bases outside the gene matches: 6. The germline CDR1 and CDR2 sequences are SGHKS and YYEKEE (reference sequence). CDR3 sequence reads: CASSSMDRANQPQHF. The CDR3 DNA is TGTGCCAGCAGCTCCATGGACAGGGCGAATCAGCCCCAGCATTTT.

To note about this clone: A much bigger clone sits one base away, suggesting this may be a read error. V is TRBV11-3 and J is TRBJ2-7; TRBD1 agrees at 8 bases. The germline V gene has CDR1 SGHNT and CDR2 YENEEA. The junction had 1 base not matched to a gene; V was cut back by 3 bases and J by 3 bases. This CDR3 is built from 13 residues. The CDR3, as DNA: TGTGCCAGCAGCTTGGGACAGGTCTACGAGCAGTACTTC. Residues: CASSLGQVYEQYF.

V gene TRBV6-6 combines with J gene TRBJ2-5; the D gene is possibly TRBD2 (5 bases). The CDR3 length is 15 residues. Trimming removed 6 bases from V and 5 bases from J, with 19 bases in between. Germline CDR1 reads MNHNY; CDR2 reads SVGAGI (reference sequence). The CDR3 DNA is TGTGCCAGCAGCCCCGGGATGAGGATAGGGGAGACCCAGTACTTC. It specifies CASSPGMRIGETQYF.

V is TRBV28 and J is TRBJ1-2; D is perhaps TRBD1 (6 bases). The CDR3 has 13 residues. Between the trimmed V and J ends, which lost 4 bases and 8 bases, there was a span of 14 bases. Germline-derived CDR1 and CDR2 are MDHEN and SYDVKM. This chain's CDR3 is CASSWAGDSGYTF. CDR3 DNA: TGTGCCAGCAGTTGGGCAGGGGATTCGGGCTACACCTTC.

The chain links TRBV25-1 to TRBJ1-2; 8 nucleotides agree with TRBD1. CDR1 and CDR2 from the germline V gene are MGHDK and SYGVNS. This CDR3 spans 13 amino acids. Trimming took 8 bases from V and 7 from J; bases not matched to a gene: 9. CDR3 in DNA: TGTGCCAGCGGACAGATGACAGGGGCTGGCTACACCTTC. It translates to CASGQMTGAGYTF.

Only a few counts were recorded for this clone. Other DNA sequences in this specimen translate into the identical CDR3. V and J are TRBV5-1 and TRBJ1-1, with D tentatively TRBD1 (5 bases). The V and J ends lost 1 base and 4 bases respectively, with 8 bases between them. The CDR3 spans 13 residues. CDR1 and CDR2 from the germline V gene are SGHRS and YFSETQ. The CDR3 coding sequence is TGCGCCAGCAGCTTGAAGAGGGGCACTGAAGCTTTCTTT. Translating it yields CASSLKRGTEAFF.

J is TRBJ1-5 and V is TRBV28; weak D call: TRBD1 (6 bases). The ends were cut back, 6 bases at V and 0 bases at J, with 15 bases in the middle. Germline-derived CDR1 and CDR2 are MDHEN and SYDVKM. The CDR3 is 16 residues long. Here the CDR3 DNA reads TGTGCCAGCAGCCCCTGGGGGCGGGGTAGCAATCAGCCCCAGCATTTT. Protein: CASSPWGRGSNQPQHF.

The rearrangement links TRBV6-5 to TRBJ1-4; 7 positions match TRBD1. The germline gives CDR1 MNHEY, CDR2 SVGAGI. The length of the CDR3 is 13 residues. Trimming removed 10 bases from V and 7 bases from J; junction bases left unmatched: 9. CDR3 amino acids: CATQQGWSEKLFF. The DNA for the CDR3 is TGTGCCACCCAACAGGGGTGGAGTGAAAAACTGTTTTTT.

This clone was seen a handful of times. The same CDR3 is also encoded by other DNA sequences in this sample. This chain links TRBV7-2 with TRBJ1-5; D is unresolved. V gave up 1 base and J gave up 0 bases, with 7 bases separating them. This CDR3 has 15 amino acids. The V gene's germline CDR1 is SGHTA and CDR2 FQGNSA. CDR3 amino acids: CASSLDTDSNQPQHF. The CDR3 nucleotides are TGTGCCAGCAGCTTAGACACCGATAGCAATCAGCCCCAGCATTTT. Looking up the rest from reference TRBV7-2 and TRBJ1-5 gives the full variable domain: GAGVSQSPSNKVTEKGKDVELRCDPISGHTALYWYRQSLGQGLEFLIYFQGNSAPDKSGLPSDRFSAERTGGSVSTLTIQRTQQEDSAVYLCASSLDTDSNQPQHFGDGTRLSIL.

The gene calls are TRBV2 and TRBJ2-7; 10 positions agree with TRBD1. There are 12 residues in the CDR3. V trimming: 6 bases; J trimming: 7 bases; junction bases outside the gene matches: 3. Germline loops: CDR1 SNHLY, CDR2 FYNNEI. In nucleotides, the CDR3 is TGTGCCAGCAGGGACAGGGGGGGTGAGCAGTACTTC. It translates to CASRDRGGEQYF.

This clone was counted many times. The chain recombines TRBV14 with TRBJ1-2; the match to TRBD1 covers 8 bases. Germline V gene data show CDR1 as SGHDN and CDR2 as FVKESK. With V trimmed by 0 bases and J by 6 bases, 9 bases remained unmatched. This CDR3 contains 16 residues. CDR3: CASSQDMAGGSDGYTF. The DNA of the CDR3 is TGTGCCAGCAGCCAAGATATGGCAGGGGGCTCGGATGGCTACACCTTC.

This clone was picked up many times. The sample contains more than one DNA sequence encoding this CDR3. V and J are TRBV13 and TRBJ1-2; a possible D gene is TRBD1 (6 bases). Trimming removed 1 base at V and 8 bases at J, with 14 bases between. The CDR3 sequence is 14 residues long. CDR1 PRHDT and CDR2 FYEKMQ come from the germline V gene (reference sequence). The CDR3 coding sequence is TGTGCCAGCAGCTTAGTGGACAGCAATGGGGGCTACACCTTC. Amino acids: CASSLVDSNGGYTF.

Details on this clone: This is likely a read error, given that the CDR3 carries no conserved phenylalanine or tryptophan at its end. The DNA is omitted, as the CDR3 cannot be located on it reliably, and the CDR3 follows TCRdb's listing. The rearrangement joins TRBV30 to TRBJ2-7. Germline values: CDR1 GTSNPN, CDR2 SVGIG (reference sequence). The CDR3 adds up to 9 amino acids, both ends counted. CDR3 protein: CAWTPRAED.

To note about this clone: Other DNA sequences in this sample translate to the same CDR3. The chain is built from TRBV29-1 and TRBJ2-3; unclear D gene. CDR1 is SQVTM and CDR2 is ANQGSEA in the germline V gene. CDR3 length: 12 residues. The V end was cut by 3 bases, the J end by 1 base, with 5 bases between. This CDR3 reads CSVDRGTDTQYF. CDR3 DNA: TGCAGCGTTGACCGGGGCACAGATACGCAGTATTTT.